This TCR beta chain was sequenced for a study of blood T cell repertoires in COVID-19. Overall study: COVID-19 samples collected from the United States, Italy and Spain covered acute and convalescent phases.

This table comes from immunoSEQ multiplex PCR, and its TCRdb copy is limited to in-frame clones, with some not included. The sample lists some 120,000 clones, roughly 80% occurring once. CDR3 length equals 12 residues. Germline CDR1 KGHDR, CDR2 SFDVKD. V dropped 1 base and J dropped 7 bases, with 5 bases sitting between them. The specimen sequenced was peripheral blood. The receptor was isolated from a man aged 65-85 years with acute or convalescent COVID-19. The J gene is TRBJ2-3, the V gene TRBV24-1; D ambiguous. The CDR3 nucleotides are TGTGCCACCAGTGATTTTTCCAATACGCAGTATTTT. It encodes CATSDFSNTQYF.